This paragraph reports one TCR beta chain. At the deep level, the assay was run. Assay: immunoSEQ multiplex PCR; the TCRdb copy retains only in-frame clones and omits some. The table lists 2 million to 2.5 million clones, approximately 94% of them singletons. These data originate in a study of shared clonotypes between healthy human individuals. The CD4+ fraction was divided into a CD45RA+ naive subset and a CD45RA-negative memory subset. The CDR3 has 16 residues. The germline CDR1 and CDR2 sequences are SGDLS and YYNGEE. V lost 0 bases and J lost 5, with 14 bases in between. Material for sequencing was naive CD4+ T cells sorted from blood. Documented subset: CD45RA+ positively selected. The chain uses TRBV9 and TRBJ2-2; weak D call: TRBD2 (5 bases). This sequence originates from a young man in good health. The CDR3 coding sequence is TGTGCCAGCAGCGTAGACCGGGGAAGCGTAACCGGGGAGCTGTTTTTT. Translation gives CASSVDRGSVTGELFF. Using reference TRBV9 and TRBJ2-2 for the parts outside the CDR3, the full variable domain is DSGVTQTPKHLITATGQRVTLRCSPRSGDLSVYWYQQSLDQGLQFLIQYYNGEERAKGNILERFSAQQFPDLHSELNLSSLELGDSALYFCASSVDRGSVTGELFFGEGSRLTVL.